Given below is one T cell receptor (beta chain) in context. This CDR3 is 17 amino acids long. Study processing details: The assay estimated nucleated cells by amplifying reference gene primers. Repertoires were generated with immunoSEQ multiplex PCR, while TCRdb's copy carries only in-frame clones and drops some. That table gives V, J and clone size, and the DNA gave D and trimming. The table lists approximately 70,000 clones, approximately 85% of them singletons, with 5% to 6% in the top ten. The sample belongs to a study of blood T cell repertoires in COVID-19. The overall study: Samples taken during acute and convalescent COVID-19 were collected in the United States, Italy and Spain. PBMCs, B-cell-depleted T cells, or T cells were the source of the cDNA or gDNA that made up the material.

The sequence came from an elderly woman with active or convalescent COVID-19. Sequencing was carried out using peripheral blood. The V call is TRBV21-1, the J call TRBJ2-3; TRBD1 is taken as the D call from the table, unchecked against the DNA. TRBV21-1 is assigned pseudogene status. In DNA, the CDR3 is TGTGCCAGCAGCAAAGTGGAGTCAGGGTGTCGCACAGATACGCAGTATTTT. This translates into CASSKVESGCRTDTQYF.